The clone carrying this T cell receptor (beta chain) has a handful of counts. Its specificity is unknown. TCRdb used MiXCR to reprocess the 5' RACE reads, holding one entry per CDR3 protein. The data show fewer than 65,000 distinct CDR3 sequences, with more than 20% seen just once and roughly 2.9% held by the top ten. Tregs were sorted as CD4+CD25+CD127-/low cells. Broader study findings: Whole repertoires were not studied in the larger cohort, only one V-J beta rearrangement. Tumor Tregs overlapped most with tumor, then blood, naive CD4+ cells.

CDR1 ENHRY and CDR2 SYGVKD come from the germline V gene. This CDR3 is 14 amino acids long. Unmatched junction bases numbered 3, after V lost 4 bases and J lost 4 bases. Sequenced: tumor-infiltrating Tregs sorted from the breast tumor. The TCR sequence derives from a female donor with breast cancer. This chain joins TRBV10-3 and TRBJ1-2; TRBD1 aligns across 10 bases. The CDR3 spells CAISGQGAAYGYTF. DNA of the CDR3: TGTGCCATCAGTGGACAGGGGGCTGCCTATGGCTACACCTTC.